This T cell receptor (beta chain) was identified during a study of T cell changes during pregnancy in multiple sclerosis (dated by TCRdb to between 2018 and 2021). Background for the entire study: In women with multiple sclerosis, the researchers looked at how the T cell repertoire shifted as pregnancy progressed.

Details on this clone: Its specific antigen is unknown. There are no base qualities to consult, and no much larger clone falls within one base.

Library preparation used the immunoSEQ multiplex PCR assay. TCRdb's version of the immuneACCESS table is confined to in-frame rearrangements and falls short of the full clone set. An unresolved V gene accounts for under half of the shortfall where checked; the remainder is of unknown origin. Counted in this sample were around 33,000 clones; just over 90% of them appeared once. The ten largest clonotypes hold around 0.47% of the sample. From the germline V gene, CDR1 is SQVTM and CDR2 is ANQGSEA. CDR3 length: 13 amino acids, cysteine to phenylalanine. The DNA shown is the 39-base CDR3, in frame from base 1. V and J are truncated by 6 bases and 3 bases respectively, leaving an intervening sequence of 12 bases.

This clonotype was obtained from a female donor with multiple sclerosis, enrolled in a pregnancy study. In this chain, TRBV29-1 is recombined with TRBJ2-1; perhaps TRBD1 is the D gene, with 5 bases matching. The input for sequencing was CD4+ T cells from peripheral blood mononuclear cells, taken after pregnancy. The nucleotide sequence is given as TGCAGCGTGCCGACAGAACACTACAATGAGCAGTTCTTC. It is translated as CSVPTEHYNEQFF.